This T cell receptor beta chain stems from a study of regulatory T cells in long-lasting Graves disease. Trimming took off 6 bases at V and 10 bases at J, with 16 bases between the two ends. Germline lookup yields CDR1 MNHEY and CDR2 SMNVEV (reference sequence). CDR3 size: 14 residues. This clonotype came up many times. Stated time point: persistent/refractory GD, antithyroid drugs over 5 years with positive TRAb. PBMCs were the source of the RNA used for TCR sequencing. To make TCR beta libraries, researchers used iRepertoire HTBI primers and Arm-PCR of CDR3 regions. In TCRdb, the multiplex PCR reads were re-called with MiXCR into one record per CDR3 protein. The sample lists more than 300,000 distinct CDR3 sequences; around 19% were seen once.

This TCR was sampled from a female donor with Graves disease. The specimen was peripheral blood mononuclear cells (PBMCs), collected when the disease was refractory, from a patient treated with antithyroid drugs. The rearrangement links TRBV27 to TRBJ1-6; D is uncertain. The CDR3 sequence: CASSLPGVGSPLHF. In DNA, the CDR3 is TGTGCCAGCAGCCTCCCGGGTGTCGGATCACCCCTCCACTTT.